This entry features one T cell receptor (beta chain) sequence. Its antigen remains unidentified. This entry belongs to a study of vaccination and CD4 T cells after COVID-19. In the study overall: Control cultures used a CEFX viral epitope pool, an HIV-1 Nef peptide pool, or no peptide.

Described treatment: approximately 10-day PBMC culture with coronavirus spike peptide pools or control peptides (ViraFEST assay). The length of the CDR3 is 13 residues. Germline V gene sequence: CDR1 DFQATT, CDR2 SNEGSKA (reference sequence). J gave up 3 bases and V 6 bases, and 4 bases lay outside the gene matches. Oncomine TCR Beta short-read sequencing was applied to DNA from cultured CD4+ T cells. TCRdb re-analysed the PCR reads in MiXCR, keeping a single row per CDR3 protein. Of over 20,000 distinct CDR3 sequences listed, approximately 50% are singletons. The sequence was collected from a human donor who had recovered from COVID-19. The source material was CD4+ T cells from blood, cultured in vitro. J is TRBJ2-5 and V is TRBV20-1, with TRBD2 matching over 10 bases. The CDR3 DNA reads TGCAGTGCAAGGACTAGCGGTAAAGAGACCCAGTACTTC. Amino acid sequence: CSARTSGKETQYF.